The source of this T cell receptor (beta chain) is a study of T cells in narcolepsy. Findings and limits, study-wide: Same-patient CSF and blood CD4+ T cell clonotypes included HCRT-specific and TRIB2-specific autoreactive ones. Blood of same and different patients, but not healthy controls, reportedly held recurring autoreactive clonotypes. Autoreactive clone sequences were missing from some blood memory CD4+ repertoires.

Comment on this clone: Its antigen remains unidentified.

Germline CDR1 MNHEY, CDR2 SVGAGI. The CDR3 contains 13 residues. V was trimmed by 10 bases and J by 2 bases, leaving 15 bases between them. The assay was immunoSEQ multiplex PCR, and TCRdb's table has in-frame clones only and misses some. Found here are over 40,000 clones, approximately 89% of them singletons; the top ten hold 1% to 1.5%. The sequencing sample was made of CD45RA- memory CD4+ T cells from PBMCs. V gene TRBV6-5 combines with J gene TRBJ2-7; D ambiguous. This receptor was obtained from a human donor with narcolepsy. CDR3 in DNA: TGTGCCACCGAATCTAAGGCGACCTACGAGCAGTACTTC. Translated: CATESKATYEQYF.